This TCR beta chain was recovered during a study of long-term antiretroviral therapy in people with HIV. Overall study: Of all samples, the earliest predate the 2015 immediate-ART recommendation by about a decade. Whole-study findings and limits: Regardless of time point, clones expanded before ART dominated the repertoire.

A word on this clone: The antigen is not known.

The run of the v3.0 immunoSEQ assay was at survey level. Data came from immunoSEQ multiplex PCR; TCRdb stores just in-frame clones and leaves some out. The sample has 24,000 or so clones; over 70% are singletons. Per the germline V gene, CDR1 is SGHAT and CDR2 is FQNNGV. Deletions cut 4 bases from V and 0 bases from J, with 10 bases between. The CDR3 runs to 15 residues. The source was unsorted PBMCs, collected just over 4.2 years after starting antiretroviral therapy. This chain joins TRBV11-2 and TRBJ1-3, with D hard to call. This clonotype was sampled from a man aged 25-40 years with HIV. The CDR3 sequence is CASSSRRISGNTIYF. CDR3 DNA sequence: TGTGCCAGCAGCTCAAGACGTATCTCTGGAAACACCATATATTTT.